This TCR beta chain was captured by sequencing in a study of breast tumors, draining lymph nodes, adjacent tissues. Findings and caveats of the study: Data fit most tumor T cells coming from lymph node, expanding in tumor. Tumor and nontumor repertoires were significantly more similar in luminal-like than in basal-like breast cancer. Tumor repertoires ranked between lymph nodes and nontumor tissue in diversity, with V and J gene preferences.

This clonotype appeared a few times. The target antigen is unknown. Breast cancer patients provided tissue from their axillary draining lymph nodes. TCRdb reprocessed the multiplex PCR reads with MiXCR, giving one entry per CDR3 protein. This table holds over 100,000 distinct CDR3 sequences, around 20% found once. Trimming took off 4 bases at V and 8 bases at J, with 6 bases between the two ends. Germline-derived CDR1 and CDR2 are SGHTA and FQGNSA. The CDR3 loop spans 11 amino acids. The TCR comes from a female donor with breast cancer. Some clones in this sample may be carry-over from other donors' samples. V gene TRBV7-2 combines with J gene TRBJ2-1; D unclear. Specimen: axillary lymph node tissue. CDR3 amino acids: CASSSPHEQFF. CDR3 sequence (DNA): TGTGCCAGCAGCTCCCCCCATGAGCAGTTCTTC.